This TCR beta chain comes out of a study of cytomegalovirus exposure and HLA in healthy donors. Study information: There were approximately 85 million unique TCRs (from HLA-typed donors) in an early data release.

Donors sampled were nominally healthy, though unrecorded immune exposures were likely. PCR used 60 Vbeta primers and 13 Jbeta primers. Here immunoSEQ multiplex PCR was the method, and the copy in TCRdb shows in-frame clones only, minus some. Of over 95,000 clones listed, about 79% are singletons. Points from the study as a whole: In all likelihood, a cluster of highly shared sequence variants was a sequencing artifact. Several of the most significant clusters were apparently associated with common viral pathogens in a later analysis.

This clone was counted a single time. Its antigen is not known. The CDR3 totals 11 residues. Between the trimmed V and J ends, which lost 4 bases and 10 bases, there was a span of 9 bases. Germline CDR1 reads ENHRY; CDR2 reads SYGVKD. This TCR was sampled from a human donor in good health. Material for sequencing was PBMCs. The chain recombines TRBV10-3 with TRBJ2-3; D ambiguous. The CDR3, as DNA: TGTGCCATCAGTGGAGGTGCCGCGCAGTATTTT. Encoded protein: CAISGGAAQYF.